This record concerns one TCR beta chain sequence. No antigen is known for it. The data stem from a study of cytotoxic CD8 clonotypes in ibrutinib-treated CLL. Study-level background: In all, more than 10 patients were relapsed/refractory, approximately 16 were treatment-naive and 17 were IGHV unmutated.

The V and J ends lost 2 bases and 0 bases respectively, with 11 bases between them. The germline gives CDR1 SGHTA, CDR2 FQGNSA. The CDR3 is 15 amino acids. Method: immunoSEQ multiplex PCR; TCRdb's copy keeps in-frame clones and lacks some. The sample includes tens of thousands of clones, about 64% of them seen just once. General observations from the study: At baseline, clonality was higher than in age-matched healthy donors and correlated with CD8+ counts. Clonality went higher at ibrutinib response and then dropped back toward baseline at progression.

This receptor was taken from a human donor with chronic lymphocytic leukemia. The sequencing here drew on PBMCs, taken after 12 months of ibrutinib treatment. The gene calls are TRBV7-2 and TRBJ2-7; tentative D call: TRBD2 (6 bases). CDR3 protein: CASSLISGYSYEQYF. DNA of the CDR3: TGTGCCAGCAGCTTAATCAGCGGGTACTCCTACGAGCAGTACTTC.